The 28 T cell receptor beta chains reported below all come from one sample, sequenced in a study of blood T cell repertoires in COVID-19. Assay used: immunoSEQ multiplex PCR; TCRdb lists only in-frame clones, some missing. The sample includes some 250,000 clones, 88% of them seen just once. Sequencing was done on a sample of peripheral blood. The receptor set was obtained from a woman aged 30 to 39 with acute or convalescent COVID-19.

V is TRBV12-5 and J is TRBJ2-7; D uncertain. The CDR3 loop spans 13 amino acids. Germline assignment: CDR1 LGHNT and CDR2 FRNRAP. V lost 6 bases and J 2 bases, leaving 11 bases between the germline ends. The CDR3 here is CASGWAAAYEQYF. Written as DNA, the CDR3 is TGTGCTAGTGGATGGGCAGCCGCCTACGAGCAGTACTTC.

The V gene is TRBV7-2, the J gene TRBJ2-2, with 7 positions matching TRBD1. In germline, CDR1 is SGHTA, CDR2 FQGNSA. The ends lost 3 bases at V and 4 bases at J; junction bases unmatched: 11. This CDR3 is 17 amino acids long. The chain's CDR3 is CASSFGWQGVVTGELFF. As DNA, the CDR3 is TGTGCCAGCAGCTTTGGTTGGCAGGGGGTGGTCACCGGGGAGCTGTTTTTT.

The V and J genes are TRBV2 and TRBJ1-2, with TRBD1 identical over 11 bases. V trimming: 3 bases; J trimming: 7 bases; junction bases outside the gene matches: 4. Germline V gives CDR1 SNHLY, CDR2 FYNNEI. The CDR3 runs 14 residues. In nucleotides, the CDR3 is TGTGCCAGCAGTGAGGACAGGGGGCGGGCTGGCTACACCTTC. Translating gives CASSEDRGRAGYTF.

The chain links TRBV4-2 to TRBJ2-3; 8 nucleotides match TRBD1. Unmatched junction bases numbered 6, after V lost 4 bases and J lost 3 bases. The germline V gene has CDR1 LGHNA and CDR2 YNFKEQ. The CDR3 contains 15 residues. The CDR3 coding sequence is TGTGCCAGCAGCCTGGGACAGGAGCCGACAGATACGCAGTATTTT. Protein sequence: CASSLGQEPTDTQYF.

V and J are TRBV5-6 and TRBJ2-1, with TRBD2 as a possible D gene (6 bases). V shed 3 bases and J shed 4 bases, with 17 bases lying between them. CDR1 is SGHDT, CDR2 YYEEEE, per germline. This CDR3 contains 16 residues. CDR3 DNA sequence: TGTGCCAGCAGCTCGGGGGACTCTGCCTCTTACAATGAGCAGTTCTTC. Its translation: CASSSGDSASYNEQFF.

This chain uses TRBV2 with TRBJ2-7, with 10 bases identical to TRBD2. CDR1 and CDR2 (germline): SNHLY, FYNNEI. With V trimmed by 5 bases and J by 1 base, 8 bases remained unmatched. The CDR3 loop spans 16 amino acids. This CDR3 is CASSRLSAGGSYEQYF. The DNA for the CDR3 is TGTGCCAGCAGTCGTCTCTCAGCGGGGGGGTCCTACGAGCAGTACTTC.

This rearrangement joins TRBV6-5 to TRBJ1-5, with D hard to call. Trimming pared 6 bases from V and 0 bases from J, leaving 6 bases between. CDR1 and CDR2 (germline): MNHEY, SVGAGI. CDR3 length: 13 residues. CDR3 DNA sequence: TGTGCCAGCAGGTCCTTTAGCAATCAGCCCCAGCATTTT. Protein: CASRSFSNQPQHF.

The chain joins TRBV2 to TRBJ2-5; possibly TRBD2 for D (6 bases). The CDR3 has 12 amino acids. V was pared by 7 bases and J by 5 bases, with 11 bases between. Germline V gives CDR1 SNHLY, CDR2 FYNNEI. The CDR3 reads CASNAGMETQYF. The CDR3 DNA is TGTGCCAGCAACGCGGGGATGGAGACCCAGTACTTC. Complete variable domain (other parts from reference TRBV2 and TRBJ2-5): EPEVTQTPSHQVTQMGQEVILRCVPISNHLYFYWYRQILGQKVEFLVSFYNNEISEKSEIFDDQFSVERPDGSNFTLKIRSTKLEDSAMYFCASNAGMETQYFGPGTRLLVL.

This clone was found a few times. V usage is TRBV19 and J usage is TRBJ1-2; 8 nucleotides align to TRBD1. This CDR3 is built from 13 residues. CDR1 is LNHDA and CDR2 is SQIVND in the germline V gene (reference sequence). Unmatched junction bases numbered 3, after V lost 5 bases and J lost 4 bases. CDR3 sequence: CASSVTGAYGYTF. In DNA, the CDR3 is TGTGCCAGTAGTGTGACAGGGGCCTATGGCTACACCTTC.

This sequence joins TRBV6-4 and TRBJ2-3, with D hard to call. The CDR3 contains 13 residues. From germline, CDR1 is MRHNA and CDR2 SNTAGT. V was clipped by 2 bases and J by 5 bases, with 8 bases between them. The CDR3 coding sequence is TGTGCCAGCAGTGACCAGACGGGAGATACGCAGTATTTT. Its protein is CASSDQTGDTQYF.

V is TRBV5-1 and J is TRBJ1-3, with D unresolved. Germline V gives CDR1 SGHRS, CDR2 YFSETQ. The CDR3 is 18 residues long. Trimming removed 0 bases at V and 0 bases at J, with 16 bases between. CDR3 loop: CASSLVGQATHSGNTIYF. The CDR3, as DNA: TGCGCCAGCAGCTTGGTAGGCCAGGCGACACACTCTGGAAACACCATATATTTT.

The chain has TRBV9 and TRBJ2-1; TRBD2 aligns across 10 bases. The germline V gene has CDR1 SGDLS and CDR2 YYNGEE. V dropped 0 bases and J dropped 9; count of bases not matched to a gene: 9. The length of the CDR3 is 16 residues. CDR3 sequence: CASSVGSGLASAEQFF. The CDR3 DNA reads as TGTGCCAGCAGCGTAGGATCGGGACTAGCGAGCGCTGAGCAGTTCTTC.

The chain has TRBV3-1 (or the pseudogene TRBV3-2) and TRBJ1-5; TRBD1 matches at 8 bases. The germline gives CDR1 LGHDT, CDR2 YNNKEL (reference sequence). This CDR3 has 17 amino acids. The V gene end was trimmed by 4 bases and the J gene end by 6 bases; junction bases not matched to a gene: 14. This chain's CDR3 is CASSPLPGGVFSQPQHF. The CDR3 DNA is TGTGCCAGCAGCCCACTACCAGGGGGCGTTTTTAGTCAGCCCCAGCATTTT.

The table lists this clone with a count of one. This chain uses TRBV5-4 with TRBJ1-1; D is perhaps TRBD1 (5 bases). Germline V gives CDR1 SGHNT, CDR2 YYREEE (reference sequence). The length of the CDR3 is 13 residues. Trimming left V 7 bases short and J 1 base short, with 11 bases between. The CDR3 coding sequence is TGTGCCAGCGGTTTTGGACAGAACACTGAAGCTTTCTTT. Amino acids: CASGFGQNTEAFF.

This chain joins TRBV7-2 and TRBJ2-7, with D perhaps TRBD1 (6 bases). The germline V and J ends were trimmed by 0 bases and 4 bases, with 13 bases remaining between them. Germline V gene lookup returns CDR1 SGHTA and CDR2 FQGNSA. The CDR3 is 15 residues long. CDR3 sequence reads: CASSLAQGKGYEQYF. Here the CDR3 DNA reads TGTGCCAGCAGCTTAGCACAGGGTAAAGGGTACGAGCAGTACTTC.

CDR3 DNA sequence: TGTGCCAGCAGCTATCCGGGACAGCCCCTAGGACAGTACTTC. Protein product: CASSYPGQPLGQYF. The J gene is TRBJ2-7, the V gene TRBV7-2, with 7 bases matching TRBD1. This CDR3 contains 14 residues. The germline V gene encodes CDR1 SGHTA and CDR2 FQGNSA. J gave up 10 bases and V 4 bases, and 13 bases lay outside the gene matches.

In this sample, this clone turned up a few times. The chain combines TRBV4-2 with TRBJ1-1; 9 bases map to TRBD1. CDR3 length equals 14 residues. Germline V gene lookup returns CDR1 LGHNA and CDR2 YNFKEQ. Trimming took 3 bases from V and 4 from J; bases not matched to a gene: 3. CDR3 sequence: CASSQGQGRTEAFF. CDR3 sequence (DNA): TGTGCCAGCAGCCAGGGACAGGGCCGCACTGAAGCTTTCTTT.

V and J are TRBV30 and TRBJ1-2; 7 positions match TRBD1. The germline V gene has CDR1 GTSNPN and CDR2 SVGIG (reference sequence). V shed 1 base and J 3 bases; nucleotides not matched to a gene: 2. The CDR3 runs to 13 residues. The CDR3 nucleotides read TGTGCCTGGAGTGAGGGACAGTACTATGGCTACACCTTC. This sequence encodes CAWSEGQYYGYTF.

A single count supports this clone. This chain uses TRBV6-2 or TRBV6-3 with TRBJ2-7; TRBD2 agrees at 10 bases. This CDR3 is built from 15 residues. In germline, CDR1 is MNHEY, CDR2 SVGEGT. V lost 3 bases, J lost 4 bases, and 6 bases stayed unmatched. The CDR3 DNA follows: TGTGCCAGCAGTTATTCTAGCGGGAGTCGGTACGAGCAGTACTTC. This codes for CASSYSSGSRYEQYF.

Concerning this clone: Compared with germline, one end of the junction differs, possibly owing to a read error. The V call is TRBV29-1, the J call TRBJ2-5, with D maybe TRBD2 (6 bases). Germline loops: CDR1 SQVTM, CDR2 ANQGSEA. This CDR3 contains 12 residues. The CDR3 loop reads CSFDWEEETQYF. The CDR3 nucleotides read TGCAGCTTTGATTGGGAGGAAGAGACCCAGTACTTC.

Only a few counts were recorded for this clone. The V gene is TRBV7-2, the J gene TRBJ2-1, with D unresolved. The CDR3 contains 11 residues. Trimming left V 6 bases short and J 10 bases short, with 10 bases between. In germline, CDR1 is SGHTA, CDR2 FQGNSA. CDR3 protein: CASSFIEEQFF. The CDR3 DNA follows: TGTGCCAGCAGTTTTATAGAGGAGCAGTTCTTC.

The CDR3 DNA is TGTGCCAGCAGGCCCGGGACTAGTTGGAATCAGCCCCAGCATTTT. Translated, it gives CASRPGTSWNQPQHF. This chain links TRBV6-5 with TRBJ1-5; TRBD1 might be the D (5 bases). Germline lookup yields CDR1 MNHEY and CDR2 SVGAGI. V was clipped by 6 bases and J by 4 bases, with 16 bases between them. The CDR3 covers 15 residues.

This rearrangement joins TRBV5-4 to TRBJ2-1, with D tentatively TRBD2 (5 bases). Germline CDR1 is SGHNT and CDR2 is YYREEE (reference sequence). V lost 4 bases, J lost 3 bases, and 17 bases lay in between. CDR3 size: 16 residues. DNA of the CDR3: TGTGCCAGCAGCCCCGACGGTACGGGGTTCTACAATGAGCAGTTCTTC. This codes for CASSPDGTGFYNEQFF.

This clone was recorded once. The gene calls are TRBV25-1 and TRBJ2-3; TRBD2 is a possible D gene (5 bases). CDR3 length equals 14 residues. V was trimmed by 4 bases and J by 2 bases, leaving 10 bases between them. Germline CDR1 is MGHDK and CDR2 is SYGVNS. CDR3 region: CASSARGITDTQYF. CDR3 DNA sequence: TGTGCCAGCAGTGCGCGAGGGATCACAGATACGCAGTATTTT. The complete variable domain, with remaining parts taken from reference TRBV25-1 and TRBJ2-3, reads EADIYQTPRYLVIGTGKKITLECSQTMGHDKMYWYQQDPGMELHLIHYSYGVNSTEKGDLSSESTVSRIRTEHFPLTLESARPSHTSQYLCASSARGITDTQYFGPGTRLTVL.

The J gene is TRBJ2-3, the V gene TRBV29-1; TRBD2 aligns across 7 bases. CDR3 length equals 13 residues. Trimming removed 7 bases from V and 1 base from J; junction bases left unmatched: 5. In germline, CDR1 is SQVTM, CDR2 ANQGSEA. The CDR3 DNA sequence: TGCAGCGGAAAGCGGGACGGCACAGATACGCAGTATTTT. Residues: CSGKRDGTDTQYF.

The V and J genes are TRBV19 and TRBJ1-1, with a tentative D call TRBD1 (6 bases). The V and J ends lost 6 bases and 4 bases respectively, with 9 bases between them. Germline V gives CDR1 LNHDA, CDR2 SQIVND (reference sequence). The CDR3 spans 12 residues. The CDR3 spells CASRRTATEAFF. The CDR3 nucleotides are TGTGCCAGTAGACGGACAGCCACTGAAGCTTTCTTT.

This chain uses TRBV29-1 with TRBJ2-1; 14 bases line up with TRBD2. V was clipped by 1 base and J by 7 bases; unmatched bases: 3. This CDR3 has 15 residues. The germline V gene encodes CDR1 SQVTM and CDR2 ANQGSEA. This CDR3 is CSVEGLAGGWNEQFF. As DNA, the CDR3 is TGCAGCGTTGAAGGACTAGCGGGAGGGTGGAATGAGCAGTTCTTC.

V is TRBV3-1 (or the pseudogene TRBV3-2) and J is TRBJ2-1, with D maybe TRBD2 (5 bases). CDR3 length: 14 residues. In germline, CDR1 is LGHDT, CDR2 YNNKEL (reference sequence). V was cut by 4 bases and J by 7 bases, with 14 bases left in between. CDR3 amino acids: CASSLSAARNEQFF. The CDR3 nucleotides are TGTGCCAGCAGCCTTAGCGCTGCAAGGAATGAGCAGTTCTTC.